A single sample gave rise to the 16 T cell receptor beta chains below, sequenced in a study of T-cell memory formation after mild COVID-19. From the 5' RACE reads, TCRdb called clonotypes with MiXCR, one entry per CDR3 protein. The sample has about 170,000 distinct CDR3 sequences, 13% seen once. Sequencing was performed on PBMCs or a T cell subset sorted from them (not recorded which). The receptors derive from a man aged 18 to 29 who had mild COVID-19 (a few samples of this study predate the infection). Cell type and time point are not known.

This sequence joins TRBV7-3 and TRBJ2-1; D is uncertain. Germline lookup yields CDR1 SGHTA and CDR2 FQGTGA. This CDR3 is built from 15 residues. V lost 5 bases and J 5 bases, leaving 16 bases between the germline ends. The CDR3: CASSLNGDLDNEQFF. CDR3 in DNA: TGTGCCAGCAGCCTGAATGGGGATTTGGACAATGAGCAGTTCTTC. Variable domain in full (rest from reference TRBV7-3 and TRBJ2-1): GAGVSQTPSNKVTEKGKYVELRCDPISGHTALYWYRQSLGQGPEFLIYFQGTGAADDSGLPNDRFFAVRPEGSVSTLKIQRTERGDSAVYLCASSLNGDLDNEQFFGPGTRLTVL.

This clonotype was counted at least ten times. V and J are TRBV29-1 and TRBJ2-7, with D perhaps matching TRBD1 (6 bases). The germline gives CDR1 SQVTM, CDR2 ANQGSEA. V shed 3 bases and J shed 3 bases, with 12 bases lying between them. This CDR3 is built from 13 residues. CDR3 bases: TGCAGCGTTGAGCCAGGGGAAAACTACGAGCAGTACTTC. Translation: CSVEPGENYEQYF.

This clonotype has more than one count but fewer than ten. V usage is TRBV7-2 and J usage is TRBJ1-4, with TRBD1 matching 12 bases. The CDR3 has 15 amino acids. V trimming: 4 bases; J trimming: 13 bases; junction bases outside the gene matches: 10. Germline V gene lookup returns CDR1 SGHTA and CDR2 FQGNSA. The CDR3 loop is CASSSPSGQGALLFF. Here the CDR3 DNA reads TGTGCCAGCAGCTCCCCCTCGGGACAGGGGGCACTACTGTTTTTT.

The chain recombines TRBV7-2 with TRBJ2-7; a weak D match, TRBD2 (7 bases). CDR1 and CDR2 from the germline V gene are SGHTA and FQGNSA. This CDR3 contains 15 residues. Trimming took off 3 bases at V and 3 bases at J, with 15 bases between the two ends. CDR3 in DNA: TGTGCCAGCAGCTTTCACGGGGGAGGGGGCTACGAGCAGTACGTC. Amino acids: CASSFHGGGGYEQYV.

The sample holds many counts of this clonotype. The rearrangement uses TRBV5-1 and TRBJ1-1; the D gene is possibly TRBD1 (6 bases). The germline gives CDR1 SGHRS, CDR2 YFSETQ. The CDR3 spans 13 residues. V dropped 0 bases and J dropped 8 bases, with 11 bases sitting between them. The CDR3 region is CASSLGGTPEAFF. CDR3 coding DNA: TGCGCCAGCAGCTTGGGGGGGACACCAGAAGCTTTCTTT.

This clonotype has just a few counts. CDR3 DNA sequence: TGCGCCAGCAGCCAAGAAAACAGGGGCTGGGCAGATACGCAGTATTTT. Encoded protein: CASSQENRGWADTQYF. The chain carries TRBV4-3 and TRBJ2-3, with 7 bases that match TRBD1. The germline V gene has CDR1 LGHNA and CDR2 YSLEER. The CDR3 consists of 16 residues. J gave up 4 bases and V 0 bases, and 7 bases lay outside the gene matches.

This clonotype was seen only a few times. The chain employs TRBV5-1 and TRBJ2-6, with D hard to call. Trimming left V 0 bases short and J 2 bases short, with 6 bases between. CDR3 length: 15 amino acids. Per germline, CDR1 SGHRS and CDR2 YFSETQ. CDR3 residues: CASSLGRAGANVLTF. Written as DNA, the CDR3 is TGCGCCAGCAGCTTGGGACGGGCTGGGGCCAACGTCCTGACTTTC.

This clonotype was seen only a few times. The rearrangement links TRBV6-5 to TRBJ2-1; the match to TRBD2 covers 8 bases. V lost 5 bases, J lost 4 bases, and 13 bases stayed unmatched. CDR3 length equals 17 residues. Germline V gene lookup returns CDR1 MNHEY and CDR2 SVGAGI. CDR3 DNA sequence: TGTGCCAGCAGTACCTCGGGTCTAGCGGGCGATTACAATGAGCAGTTCTTC. Translated: CASSTSGLAGDYNEQFF.

This clonotype has a handful of counts. The rearrangement joins TRBV7-2 to TRBJ2-7, with TRBD1 identical over 8 bases. CDR1 is SGHTA and CDR2 is FQGNSA in the germline V gene. V was pared by 6 bases and J by 7 bases, with 11 bases of the junction left unmatched. The length of the CDR3 is 14 residues. CDR3 in amino acids: CASRDGQGTWEQYF. The DNA for the CDR3 is TGTGCCAGCAGGGACGGACAGGGAACATGGGAGCAGTACTTC.

This clonotype was found a few times. This CDR3 reads CSASWLMTGNTEAFF. Written as DNA, the CDR3 is TGCAGTGCTAGTTGGCTTATGACAGGGAACACTGAAGCTTTCTTT. The chain has TRBV20-1 and TRBJ1-1, with D perhaps matching TRBD1 (6 bases). The CDR3 has 15 residues. V was clipped by 3 bases and J by 1 base, with 15 bases between them. The V gene's germline CDR1 is DFQATT and CDR2 SNEGSKA (reference sequence).

This clonotype was recorded a few times. The rearrangement joins TRBV6-2 or TRBV6-3 to TRBJ1-6, with 8 bases lining up with TRBD1. Germline values: CDR1 MNHEY, CDR2 SVGEGT. The CDR3 has 17 amino acids. V trimming: 5 bases; J trimming: 2 bases; junction bases outside the gene matches: 8. In nucleotides, the CDR3 is TGTGCCAGCAGTCCCAGGACAGGGAGTGCCTATAATTCACCCCTCCACTTT. It specifies CASSPRTGSAYNSPLHF.

This clonotype has a count of ten or more. CDR3 coding DNA: TGTGCCAGCAGCCACGGGACAGGCTTCTCCTACAATGAGCAGTTCTTC. Translation gives CASSHGTGFSYNEQFF. The chain is built from TRBV4-2 and TRBJ2-1; 8 bases are shared with TRBD1. CDR3 length equals 16 residues. Germline loops: CDR1 LGHNA, CDR2 YNFKEQ. With V trimmed by 3 bases and J by 0 bases, 4 bases remained unmatched.

The rearrangement links TRBV4-1 to TRBJ2-2; 9 bases agree with TRBD1. The germline V gene encodes CDR1 MGHRA and CDR2 YSYEKL. The CDR3 has 15 residues. V lost 6 bases, J lost 0 bases, and 2 bases stayed unmatched. The CDR3 region has the DNA TGCGCCAGCAGTACAGGGGGCGCGAACACCGGGGAGCTGTTTTTT. Residues: CASSTGGANTGELFF.

This clonotype turned up a few times. The rearrangement joins TRBV2 to TRBJ2-2; 10 bases line up with TRBD1. This CDR3 region has 13 residues. The J segment lost 9 bases and the V segment lost 5 bases, leaving 3 bases of the junction unmatched. Per germline, CDR1 SNHLY and CDR2 FYNNEI. The CDR3 loop is CASSRQGARELFF. CDR3 DNA: TGTGCCAGCAGTCGACAGGGGGCACGGGAGCTGTTTTTT.

The chain couples TRBV20-1 to TRBJ1-6, with TRBD1 matching 8 bases. CDR1 and CDR2 (germline): DFQATT, SNEGSKA (reference sequence). This CDR3 has 16 residues. J was trimmed by 7 bases and V by 2 bases; bases with no gene match: 10. The CDR3 DNA sequence: TGCAGTGCTAGATCGGGGCAGGGGGCGCGAAATTCACCCCTCCACTTT. It encodes CSARSGQGARNSPLHF.

This clonotype was seen only a few times. The chain is built from TRBV29-1 and TRBJ2-4; D call uncertain. V was pared by 4 bases and J by 0 bases, with 4 bases between. The CDR3 consists of 12 residues. Per germline, CDR1 SQVTM and CDR2 ANQGSEA. The CDR3 loop is CSVALAKNIQYF. CDR3 in DNA: TGCAGCGTTGCCCTAGCCAAAAACATTCAGTACTTC.